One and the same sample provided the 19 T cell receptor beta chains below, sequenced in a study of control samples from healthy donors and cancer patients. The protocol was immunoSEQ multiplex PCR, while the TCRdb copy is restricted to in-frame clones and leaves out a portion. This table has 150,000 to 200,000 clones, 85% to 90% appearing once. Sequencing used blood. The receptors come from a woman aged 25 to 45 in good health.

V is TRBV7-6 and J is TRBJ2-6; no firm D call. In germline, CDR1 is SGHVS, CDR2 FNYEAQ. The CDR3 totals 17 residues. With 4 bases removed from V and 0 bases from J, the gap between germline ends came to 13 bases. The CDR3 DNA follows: TGTGCCAGCAGCTCTCCGCCCGACAACTCTGGGGCCAACGTCCTGACTTTC. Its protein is CASSSPPDNSGANVLTF. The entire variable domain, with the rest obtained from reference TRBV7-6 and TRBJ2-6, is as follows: GAGVSQSPRYKVTKRGQDVALRCDPISGHVSLYWYRQALGQGPEFLTYFNYEAQQDKSGLPNDRFSAERPEGSISTLTIQRTEQRDSAMYRCASSSPPDNSGANVLTFGAGSRLTVL.

The CDR3 sequence is CASSTGNRYTF. Written as DNA, the CDR3 is TGTGCCAGTAGTACGGGAAATCGGTACACCTTC. V and J are TRBV19 and TRBJ1-2; D call uncertain. CDR1 LNHDA and CDR2 SQIVND come from the germline V gene (reference sequence). The V end was cut by 4 bases, the J end by 11 bases, with 11 bases between. This CDR3 comprises 11 residues.

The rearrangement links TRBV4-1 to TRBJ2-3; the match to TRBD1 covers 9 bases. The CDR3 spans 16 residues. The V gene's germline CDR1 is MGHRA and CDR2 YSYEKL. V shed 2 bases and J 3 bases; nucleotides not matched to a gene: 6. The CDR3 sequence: CASSQKTGGSTDTQYF. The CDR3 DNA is TGCGCCAGCAGCCAAAAAACAGGGGGCTCGACAGATACGCAGTATTTT.

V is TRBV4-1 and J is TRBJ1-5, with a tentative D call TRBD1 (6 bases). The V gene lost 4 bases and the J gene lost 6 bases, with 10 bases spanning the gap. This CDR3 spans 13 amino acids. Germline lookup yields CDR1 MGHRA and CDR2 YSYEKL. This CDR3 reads CASSLTGSQPQHF. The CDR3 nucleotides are TGCGCCAGCAGCCTTACAGGGAGTCAGCCCCAGCATTTT.

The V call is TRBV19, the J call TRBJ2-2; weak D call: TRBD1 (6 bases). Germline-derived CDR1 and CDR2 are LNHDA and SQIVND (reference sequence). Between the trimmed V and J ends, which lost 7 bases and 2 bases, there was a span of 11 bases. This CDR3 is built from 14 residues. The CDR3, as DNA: TGTGCCAGTACGGAACAGGGTAACACCGGGGAGCTGTTTTTT. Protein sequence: CASTEQGNTGELFF.

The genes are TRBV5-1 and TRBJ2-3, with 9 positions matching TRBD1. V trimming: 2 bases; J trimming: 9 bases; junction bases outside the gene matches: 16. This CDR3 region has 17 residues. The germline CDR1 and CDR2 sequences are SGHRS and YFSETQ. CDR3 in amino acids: CASSFGMGQGNSVTQYF. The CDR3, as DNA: TGCGCCAGCAGCTTTGGTATGGGACAGGGAAACTCAGTCACGCAGTATTTT.

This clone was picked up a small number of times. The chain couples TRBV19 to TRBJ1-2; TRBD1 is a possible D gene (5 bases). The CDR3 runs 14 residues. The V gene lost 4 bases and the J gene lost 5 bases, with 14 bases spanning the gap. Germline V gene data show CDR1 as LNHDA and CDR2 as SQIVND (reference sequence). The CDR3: CASSNFGGSYGYTF. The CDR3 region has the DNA TGTGCCAGTAGTAATTTCGGGGGGTCGTATGGCTACACCTTC.

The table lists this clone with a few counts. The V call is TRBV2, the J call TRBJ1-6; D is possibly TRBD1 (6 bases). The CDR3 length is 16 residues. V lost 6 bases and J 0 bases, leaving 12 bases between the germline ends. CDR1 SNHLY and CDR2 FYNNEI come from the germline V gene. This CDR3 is CASRVDSGSYNSPLHF. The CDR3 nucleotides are TGTGCCAGCAGGGTGGACAGCGGCTCCTATAATTCACCCCTCCACTTT.

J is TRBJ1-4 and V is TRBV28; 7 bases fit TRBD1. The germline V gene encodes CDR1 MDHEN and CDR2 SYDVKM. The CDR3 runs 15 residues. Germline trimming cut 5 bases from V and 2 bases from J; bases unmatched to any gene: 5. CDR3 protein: CASSATQGTNEKLFF. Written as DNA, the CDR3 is TGTGCCAGCAGTGCCACACAGGGGACTAATGAAAAACTGTTTTTT. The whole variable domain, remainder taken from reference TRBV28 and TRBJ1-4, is DVKVTQSSRYLVKRTGEKVFLECVQDMDHENMFWYRQDPGLGLRLIYFSYDVKMKEKGDIPEGYSVSREKKERFSLILESASTNQTSMYLCASSATQGTNEKLFFGSGTQLSVL.

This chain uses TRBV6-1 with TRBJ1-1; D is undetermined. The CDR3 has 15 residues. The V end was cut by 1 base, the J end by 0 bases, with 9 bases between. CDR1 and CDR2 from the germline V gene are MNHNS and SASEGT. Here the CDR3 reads CASSEDRIVNTEAFF. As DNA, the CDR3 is TGTGCCAGCAGTGAAGATCGTATTGTGAACACTGAAGCTTTCTTT.

CDR3 amino acids: CASSEDSGMAEAFF. The CDR3 nucleotides read TGCGCCAGCAGCGAAGACAGCGGGATGGCTGAAGCTTTCTTT. The chain has TRBV5-1 and TRBJ1-1; D is possibly TRBD1 (5 bases). The V end was cut by 4 bases, the J end by 6 bases, with 16 bases between. The CDR3 extends over 14 amino acids. Germline-derived CDR1 and CDR2 are SGHRS and YFSETQ.

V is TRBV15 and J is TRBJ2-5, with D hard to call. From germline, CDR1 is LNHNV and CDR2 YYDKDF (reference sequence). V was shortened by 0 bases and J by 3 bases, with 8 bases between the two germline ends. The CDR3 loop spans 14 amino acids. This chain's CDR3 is CATSRDLGEETQYF. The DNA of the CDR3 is TGTGCCACCAGCAGAGATCTTGGGGAAGAGACCCAGTACTTC.

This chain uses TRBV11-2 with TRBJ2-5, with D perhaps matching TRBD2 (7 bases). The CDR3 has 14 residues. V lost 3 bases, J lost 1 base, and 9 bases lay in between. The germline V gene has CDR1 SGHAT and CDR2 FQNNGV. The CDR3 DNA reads TGTGCCAGCAGCTTGGGGGGGCTCCAAGAGACCCAGTACTTC. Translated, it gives CASSLGGLQETQYF.

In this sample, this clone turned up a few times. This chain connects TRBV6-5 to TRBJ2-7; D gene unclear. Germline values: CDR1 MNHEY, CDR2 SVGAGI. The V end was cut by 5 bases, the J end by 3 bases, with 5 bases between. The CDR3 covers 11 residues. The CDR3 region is CASSTLYEQYF. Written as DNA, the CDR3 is TGTGCCAGCAGTACCCTCTACGAGCAGTACTTC.

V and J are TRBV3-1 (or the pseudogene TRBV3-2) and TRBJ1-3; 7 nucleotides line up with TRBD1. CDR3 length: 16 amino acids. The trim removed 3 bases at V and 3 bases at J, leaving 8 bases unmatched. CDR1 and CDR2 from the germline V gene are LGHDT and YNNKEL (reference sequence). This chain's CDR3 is CASSQVRGSGGNTIYF. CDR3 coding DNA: TGTGCCAGCAGCCAGGTCAGGGGGTCGGGTGGAAACACCATATATTTT.

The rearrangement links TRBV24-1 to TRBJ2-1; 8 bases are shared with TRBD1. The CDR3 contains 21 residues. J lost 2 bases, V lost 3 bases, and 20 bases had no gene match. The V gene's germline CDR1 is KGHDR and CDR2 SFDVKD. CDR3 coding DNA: TGTGCCACCAGTGATCCAGGTGCCGGACAGGGATATCGCTATGCCTACAATGAGCAGTTCTTC. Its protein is CATSDPGAGQGYRYAYNEQFF.

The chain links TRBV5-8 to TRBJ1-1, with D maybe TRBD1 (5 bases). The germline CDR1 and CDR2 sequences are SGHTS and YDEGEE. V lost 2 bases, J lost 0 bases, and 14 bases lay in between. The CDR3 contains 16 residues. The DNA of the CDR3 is TGTGCCAGCAGCTTTGGACAACCGATCCTGAACACTGAAGCTTTCTTT. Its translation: CASSFGQPILNTEAFF.

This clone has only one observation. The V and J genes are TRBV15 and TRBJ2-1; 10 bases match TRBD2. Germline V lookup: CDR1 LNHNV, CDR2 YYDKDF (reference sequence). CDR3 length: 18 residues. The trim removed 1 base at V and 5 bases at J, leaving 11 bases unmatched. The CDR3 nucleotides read TGTGCCACCAGCAGAGGACACCCAGCGGGAGGGCCCCACAATGAGCAGTTCTTC. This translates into CATSRGHPAGGPHNEQFF.

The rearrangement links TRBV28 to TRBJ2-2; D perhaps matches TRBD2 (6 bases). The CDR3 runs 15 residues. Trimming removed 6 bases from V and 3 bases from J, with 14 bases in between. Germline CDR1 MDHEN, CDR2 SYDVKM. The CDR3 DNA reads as TGTGCCAGCAGGGGGGGTGGGCTGGACACCGGGGAGCTGTTTTTT. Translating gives CASRGGGLDTGELFF.